A single sample gave rise to the 17 T cell receptor beta chains below, sequenced in a study of cytomegalovirus exposure and HLA in healthy donors. Profiled with immunoSEQ multiplex PCR; TCRdb holds only in-frame clones, not every one. In the table there are tens of thousands of clones, around four fifths of which are singletons. The sequenced sample consisted of PBMCs. The receptors originated from a man younger than 40 in good health and CMV-seronegative.

The chain employs TRBV27 and TRBJ2-3; TRBD1 matches at 8 bases. The CDR3 runs 17 residues. Germline V CDR1 and CDR2: MNHEY, SMNVEV (reference sequence). With V trimmed by 2 bases and J by 2 bases, 9 bases remained unmatched. CDR3 loop: CASSLNPRGPYTDTQYF. The CDR3 bases are TGTGCCAGCAGTTTAAATCCCAGGGGGCCCTACACAGATACGCAGTATTTT.

This sequence joins TRBV15 and TRBJ2-7; 11 nucleotides line up with TRBD2. Per germline, CDR1 LNHNV and CDR2 YYDKDF (reference sequence). J lost 3 bases, V lost 4 bases, and 5 bases had no gene match. This CDR3 is built from 15 residues. The CDR3 sequence: CATSIGTSGLYEQYF. CDR3 in DNA: TGTGCCACCAGCATCGGGACTAGCGGACTCTACGAGCAGTACTTC.

The chain carries TRBV10-2 and TRBJ2-2; D is ambiguous. The V and J ends lost 4 bases and 1 base respectively, with 7 bases between them. From germline, CDR1 is WSHSY and CDR2 SAAADI. The CDR3 contains 14 residues. The CDR3 region has the DNA TGCGCCAGCAGTGTTGGGCGGAACACCGGGGAGCTGTTTTTT. This codes for CASSVGRNTGELFF.

This clone was observed a single time. The chain employs TRBV28 and TRBJ2-5, with TRBD1 matching over 7 bases. V was pared by 1 base and J by 4 bases, with 3 bases of the junction left unmatched. CDR3 size: 14 residues. CDR1 is MDHEN, CDR2 SYDVKM, per germline. The CDR3 is CASSLYGTAETQYF. CDR3 in DNA: TGTGCCAGCAGTTTATACGGGACAGCAGAGACCCAGTACTTC.

The chain combines TRBV19 with TRBJ1-5; D unclear. The CDR3 loop spans 17 amino acids. V was shortened by 7 bases and J by 5 bases, with 24 bases between the two germline ends. CDR1 is LNHDA and CDR2 is SQIVND in the germline V gene (reference sequence). The chain's CDR3 is CASIAREGSGSDQPQHF. CDR3 nucleotide sequence: TGTGCCAGTATCGCCCGGGAAGGGTCGGGCTCTGATCAGCCCCAGCATTTT.

This clone was counted a single time. This chain links TRBV2 with TRBJ2-2, with 8 nucleotides matching TRBD1. Germline CDR1 reads SNHLY; CDR2 reads FYNNEI. Trimming cost V 6 bases and J 7 bases; bases outside gene matches: 4. This CDR3 has 13 amino acids. The CDR3 spells CASRPQGGGELFF. The DNA of the CDR3 is TGTGCCAGCAGACCACAGGGGGGCGGGGAGCTGTTTTTT.

The chain is built from TRBV6-5 and TRBJ2-3; D is uncertain. Deletions cut 5 bases from V and 3 bases from J, with 9 bases between. The CDR3 spans 13 residues. The germline V gene has CDR1 MNHEY and CDR2 SVGAGI. In DNA form, the CDR3 reads TGTGCCAGCAGTCCTCTGAGGACAGATACGCAGTATTTT. Amino acid sequence: CASSPLRTDTQYF.

The rearrangement joins TRBV7-9 to TRBJ1-6, with D perhaps TRBD1 (5 bases). The CDR3 extends over 13 amino acids. Trimming left V 4 bases short and J 8 bases short, with 9 bases between. CDR1 is SEHNR and CDR2 is FQNEAQ in the germline V gene (reference sequence). DNA for the CDR3: TGTGCCAGCAGCTCACTCAGGGATTCACCCCTCCACTTT. Its translation is CASSSLRDSPLHF.

The chain has TRBV27 and TRBJ1-1; no firm D call. V was trimmed by 3 bases and J by 10 bases, leaving 18 bases between them. Looked up from germline, CDR1 is MNHEY and CDR2 is SMNVEV (reference sequence). The CDR3 loop spans 14 amino acids. Here the CDR3 reads CASSFIGSLVGAFF. The CDR3, as DNA: TGTGCCAGCAGTTTTATCGGTAGCCTAGTGGGAGCTTTCTTT.

The chain couples TRBV29-1 to TRBJ2-1; perhaps TRBD1 as D (5 bases). This CDR3 spans 13 amino acids. Germline lookup yields CDR1 SQVTM and CDR2 ANQGSEA. V lost 4 bases and J lost 5, with 12 bases in between. CDR3 residues: CSVAGRVNNEQFF. The CDR3 DNA is TGCAGCGTTGCAGGGCGAGTTAACAATGAGCAGTTCTTC.

The chain uses TRBV7-2 and TRBJ1-5; D remains unclear. The CDR3 has 16 residues. V lost 6 bases to trimming and J lost 4 bases, with 19 bases between them. Germline V gives CDR1 SGHTA, CDR2 FQGNSA. In DNA, the CDR3 is TGTGCCAGCAGTCTCTCCGGGGATGCCTTTAATCAGCCCCAGCATTTT. Protein: CASSLSGDAFNQPQHF.

The chain is built from TRBV10-3 and TRBJ2-5; 7 bases match TRBD2. Trimming at V came to 2 bases and at J to 4 bases, leaving 4 bases not matched to a gene. Germline loops: CDR1 ENHRY, CDR2 SYGVKD. The CDR3 covers 14 residues. The CDR3 DNA reads TGTGCCATCAGTGAGCGGGAGGCGGTAGAGACCCAGTACTTC. Its translation is CAISEREAVETQYF.

This chain uses TRBV11-1 with TRBJ2-1, with D possibly matching TRBD2 (5 bases). Germline CDR1 SGHAT, CDR2 FQDESV (reference sequence). V was pared by 2 bases and J by 7 bases, with 9 bases between. CDR3 length equals 13 residues. Here the CDR3 reads CASSLHGGNEQFF. The CDR3, as DNA: TGTGCCAGCAGCTTACACGGCGGGAATGAGCAGTTCTTC.

The CDR3 nucleotides are TGTGCCAGCAGCCCTAGCGGGGATTACAATGAGCAGTTCTTC. This codes for CASSPSGDYNEQFF. This chain connects TRBV7-2 to TRBJ2-1; TRBD2 matches 9 bases. Trimming took 5 bases from V and 4 from J; bases not matched to a gene: 3. The CDR3 contains 14 residues. Germline CDR1 and CDR2: SGHTA and FQGNSA. The full variable domain, in which reference TRBV7-2 and TRBJ2-1 provide the parts outside the CDR3, is GAGVSQSPSNKVTEKGKDVELRCDPISGHTALYWYRQSLGQGLEFLIYFQGNSAPDKSGLPSDRFSAERTGGSVSTLTIQRTQQEDSAVYLCASSPSGDYNEQFFGPGTRLTVL.

The genes are TRBV4-1 and TRBJ2-5; D perhaps matches TRBD2 (6 bases). CDR3 length equals 16 residues. Between the trimmed V and J ends, which lost 2 bases and 4 bases, there was a span of 17 bases. CDR1 MGHRA and CDR2 YSYEKL come from the germline V gene. CDR3 in DNA: TGCGCCAGCAGCCAACTGGGTGGCGGGGCAAGAGAGACCCAGTACTTC. Translated, it gives CASSQLGGGARETQYF.

This clone has a handful of counts. The chain has TRBV1 and TRBJ2-1; the table's D call, TRBD2, has no DNA check behind it. TRBV1 counts as a pseudogene. CDR3 size: 15 residues. CDR3: CTSSQGTSGDNEQFF. CDR3 in DNA: TGCACCAGCAGCCAAGGGACTAGCGGGGACAATGAGCAGTTCTTC.

This chain links TRBV4-3 with TRBJ1-4; the D is unclear. V was pared by 1 base and J by 8 bases, with 14 bases between. Germline V gives CDR1 LGHNA, CDR2 YSLEER. CDR3 size: 15 residues. The CDR3 here is CASSQGALFGEKLFF. CDR3 nucleotides: TGCGCCAGCAGCCAAGGGGCCTTGTTTGGAGAAAAACTGTTTTTT.